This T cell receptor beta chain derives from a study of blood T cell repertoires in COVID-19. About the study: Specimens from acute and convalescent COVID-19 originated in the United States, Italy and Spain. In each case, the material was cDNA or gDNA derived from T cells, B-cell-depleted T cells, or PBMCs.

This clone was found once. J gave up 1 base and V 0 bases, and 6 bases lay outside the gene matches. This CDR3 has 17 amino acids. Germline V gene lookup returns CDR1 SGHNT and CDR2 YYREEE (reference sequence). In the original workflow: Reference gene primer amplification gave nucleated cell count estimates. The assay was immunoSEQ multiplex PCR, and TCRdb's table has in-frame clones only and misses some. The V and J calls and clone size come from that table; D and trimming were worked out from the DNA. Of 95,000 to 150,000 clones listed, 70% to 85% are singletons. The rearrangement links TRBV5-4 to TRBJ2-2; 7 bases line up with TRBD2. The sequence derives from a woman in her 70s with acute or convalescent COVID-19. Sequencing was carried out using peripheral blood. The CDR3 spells CASSLAGVAGNTGELFF. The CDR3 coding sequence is TGTGCCAGCAGCTTGGCCGGAGTAGCGGGGAACACCGGGGAGCTGTTTTTT.